Described below is a single T cell receptor (beta chain) sequence and its context. The source of the sample is a study of PD-1 and CTLA-4 blockade in melanoma. The protocol was immunoSEQ multiplex PCR, while the TCRdb copy is restricted to in-frame clones and leaves out a portion. Found here are about 32,000 clones, roughly 90% of them singletons; the top ten hold around 6.3%. The sequenced sample was CD8+ T cells from peripheral blood, obtained from a patient given anti-PD-1 treatment. This clonotype was sampled from a human donor with melanoma.

This chain's CDR3 is CASSLGDEQYF. DNA for the CDR3: TGTGCCAGCAGCCTCGGAGACGAGCAGTACTTC. V gene TRBV7-9 combines with J gene TRBJ2-7; D gene unclear. V was clipped by 5 bases and J by 5 bases, with 7 bases between them. CDR3 size: 11 residues. Looked up from germline, CDR1 is SEHNR and CDR2 is FQNEAQ (reference sequence).